This T cell receptor (beta chain) is from a study of blood T cell repertoires in COVID-19. At the level of the study: Spain, Italy and the United States supplied samples that represented acute and convalescent COVID-19.

The assay was immunoSEQ multiplex PCR, and TCRdb's table has in-frame clones only and misses some. The sample has 310,000 or so clones, 88% seen once. The clonotype originates from a woman aged 50 to 60 with active or convalescent COVID-19. Sequencing was performed on peripheral blood.

CDR3 sequence: CATSGLTSGTSSSYEQYF. Written as DNA, the CDR3 is TGTGCCACCAGTGGCCTGACTAGCGGAACATCGAGCTCCTACGAGCAGTACTTC. The rearrangement uses TRBV24-1 and TRBJ2-7; TRBD2 matches at 9 bases. The length of the CDR3 is 18 residues. The germline V gene encodes CDR1 KGHDR and CDR2 SFDVKD. V lost 5 bases and J lost 0; bases outside the gene matches: 13.